This T cell receptor beta chain was captured in a study of blood T cell repertoires in COVID-19. This clone is a singleton in its sample. Only in-frame clones appear in the TCRdb table, and some are missing; sequencing was by immunoSEQ multiplex PCR. The data contain 70,000 or so clones, roughly 77% of them seen just once; the ten biggest clones take up 9% to 10%. V gave up 2 bases and J gave up 1 base; unmatched junction bases: 4. CDR1 is MNHEY, CDR2 SVGAGI, per germline. This CDR3 comprises 16 residues. This receptor was taken from a human donor in a cohort sampled during active COVID-19. The rearrangement uses TRBV6-5 and TRBJ1-1; TRBD1 agrees at 10 bases. The sequenced material came from peripheral blood. CDR3 sequence: CASSYAGQGPNTEAFF. CDR3 DNA sequence: TGTGCCAGCAGTTACGCGGGACAGGGGCCGAACACTGAAGCTTTCTTT.